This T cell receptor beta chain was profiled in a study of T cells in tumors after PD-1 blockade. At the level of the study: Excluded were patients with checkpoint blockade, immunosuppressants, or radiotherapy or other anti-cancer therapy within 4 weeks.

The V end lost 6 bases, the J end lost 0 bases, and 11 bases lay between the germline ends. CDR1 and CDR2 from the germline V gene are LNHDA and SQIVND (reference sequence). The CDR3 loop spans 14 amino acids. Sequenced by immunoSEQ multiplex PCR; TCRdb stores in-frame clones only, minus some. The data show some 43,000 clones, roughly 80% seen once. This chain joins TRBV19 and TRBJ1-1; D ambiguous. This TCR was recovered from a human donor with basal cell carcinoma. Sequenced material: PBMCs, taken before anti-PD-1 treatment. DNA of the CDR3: TGTGCCAGTAGAACGACCCAGATGAACACTGAAGCTTTCTTT. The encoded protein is CASRTTQMNTEAFF. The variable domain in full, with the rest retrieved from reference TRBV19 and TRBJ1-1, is DGGITQSPKYLFRKEGQNVTLSCEQNLNHDAMYWYRQDPGQGLRLIYYSQIVNDFQKGDIAEGYSVSREKKESFPLTVTSAQKNPTAFYLCASRTTQMNTEAFFGQGTRLTVV.